A selection of T cell receptor beta chains follows, all from one sample in a study of T cells in Graves' hyperthyroidism and ophthalmopathy. One entry per CDR3 protein results from TCRdb running MiXCR on the multiplex PCR reads. The table has nearly 600,000 distinct CDR3 sequences, more than 11% seen once. The sequenced sample consisted of blood. The receptors were gathered from a woman aged 25 to 45 with Graves' hyperthyroidism that later progressed to Graves' ophthalmopathy. CDR3s include the opening cysteine and the closing phenylalanine or tryptophan. D genes are given only for firm matches. Size values are once, few and many counts, or a class for expanded clones, and some rows have none.

j_call clone_size d_call v_call cdr3_length cdr3_aa cdr3_nt
TRBJ1-2 few - TRBV3-1 20 CASSPRGVEQGSTTKVGYTF TGTGCCAGCAGCCCGAGGGGGGTCGAGCAGGGTAGCACTACGAAGGTCGGCTACACCTTC
TRBJ2-5 - - TRBV27 13 CASKSGDVETQYF TGTGCCAGCAAATCGGGTGATGTAGAGACCCAGTACTTC
TRBJ2-5 few TRBD2 TRBV6-1 14 CASFGLAGQETQYF TGTGCCAGCTTTGGACTAGCGGGGCAAGAGACCCAGTACTTC
TRBJ1-1 - TRBD1 TRBV11-2 17 CASSPRGGGMRNTEAFF TGTGCCAGCAGCCCCCGGGGAGGGGGCATGAGGAACACTGAAGCTTTCTTT
TRBJ1-6 many - TRBV15 14 CATSSSPGRSPLHF TGTGCCACCAGCAGTAGTCCGGGCCGATCACCCCTCCACTTT
TRBJ2-1 many - TRBV3-1 12 CASSQGNWEQFF TGTGCCAGCAGCCAGGGAAATTGGGAGCAGTTCTTC
TRBJ1-5 - TRBD1 TRBV27 14 CASSLSGGVVPQHF TGTGCCAGCAGTTTATCAGGGGGCGTGGTGCCCCAGCATTTT
TRBJ2-1 many TRBD2 TRBV6-2/TRBV6-3 16 CASSRWTSGREDEQFF TGTGCCAGCAGCCGATGGACTAGCGGGAGGGAGGATGAGCAGTTCTTC
TRBJ2-3 few TRBD2 TRBV18 16 CASSPFDAGGADTQYF TGTGCCAGCTCACCGTTCGATGCGGGAGGGGCAGATACGCAGTATTTT
TRBJ1-2 many TRBD1 TRBV9 14 CASSGQGLHYGYTF TGTGCCAGCAGCGGACAGGGTTTGCACTATGGCTACACCTTC
TRBJ1-1 - TRBD1 TRBV4-1 16 CASSEGQGALGTEAFF TGCGCCAGCAGCGAAGGACAGGGGGCCTTGGGCACTGAAGCTTTCTTT
TRBJ2-5 many TRBD1 TRBV29-1 13 CSVLRGLGETQYF TGCAGCGTTCTCAGGGGGTTGGGGGAGACCCAGTACTTC
TRBJ1-5 many TRBD1 TRBV5-5 15 CASTRTGNSNQPQHF TGTGCCAGCACAAGGACAGGGAATAGCAATCAGCCCCAGCATTTT
TRBJ2-7 many - TRBV2 13 CASSDYRAYEQYF TGTGCCAGCAGTGATTACAGGGCATACGAGCAGTACTTC